This entry features one T cell receptor beta chain sequence. No antigen is known for it. Within one base of it there is no much larger clone, and no base qualities were kept. This sample was included in a study of control samples from healthy donors and cancer patients (dated by TCRdb to about 2020). From its cysteine to its phenylalanine, the CDR3 spans 16 amino acids. The sequence is cut down to CDR3 DNA, 48 bases in frame from base 1. According to the germline V gene (reference sequence), CDR1 reads MNHEY and CDR2 reads SMNVEV. After removal of 0 bases from V and 1 base from J, the junction retains 1 base not matched to a gene. The library was produced with the immunoSEQ multiplex PCR assay. Sourced from immuneACCESS, this table was stored by TCRdb with only in-frame sequences that have V and J called. A share of the clones is absent; for the studies checked, an unresolved V gene accounts for under half, and the remainder has no known explanation. The sample table holds about 120,000 clones, of which around nine tenths were seen once. The ten largest clonotypes hold roughly an eighth of the sample.

The clonotype comes from a man aged 30-40 years in good health. Rearrangement joined TRBV27 to TRBJ2-2; TRBD2 fits 8 bases in the junction. Sequencing was performed on blood. The CDR3 protein sequence reads: CASSLSAGGNTGELFF. The bases read TGTGCCAGCAGTTTATCGGCGGGGGGGAACACCGGGGAGCTGTTTTTT.